One sample yielded the 5 T cell receptor beta chains listed below, sequenced in a study of blood T cell repertoires in COVID-19. TCRdb's table, derived via immunoSEQ multiplex PCR, lists solely in-frame clones and lacks some. The profile shows a few hundred thousand clones, approximately 86% of them singletons. The specimen sequenced was peripheral blood. Receptors were obtained from a woman between 70 and 85 years old with active or convalescent COVID-19.

V gene TRBV3-1 (or the pseudogene TRBV3-2) combines with J gene TRBJ1-4; 10 nucleotides match TRBD1. There are 15 residues in the CDR3. Losses at the gene ends were 0 bases for V and 14 bases for J; bases not matched to a gene: 9. Germline values: CDR1 LGHDT, CDR2 YNNKEL (reference sequence). This CDR3 reads CASSQDGTGEDVLFF. The CDR3 region has the DNA TGTGCCAGCAGCCAAGATGGGACAGGGGAAGATGTGCTGTTTTTT.

This clone was seen a few times. The chain combines TRBV19 with TRBJ1-3; TRBD1 matches at 8 bases. V shed 5 bases and J 0 bases; nucleotides not matched to a gene: 3. In germline, CDR1 is LNHDA, CDR2 SQIVND (reference sequence). This CDR3 is built from 15 residues. The CDR3 DNA sequence: TGTGCCAGTAGTTTGGACAGGGCCTCTGGAAACACCATATATTTT. Translating gives CASSLDRASGNTIYF.

The chain recombines TRBV4-2 with TRBJ1-5; D uncertain. CDR3 length: 14 residues. In germline, CDR1 is LGHNA, CDR2 YNFKEQ. Trimming stripped 1 base from V and 9 bases from J, with 13 bases between. The CDR3 region has the DNA TGTGCCAGCAGCCAAGCTGAGGGTGTCGGGCCCCAGCATTTT. Its protein product is CASSQAEGVGPQHF.

The chain combines TRBV14 with TRBJ1-1; D gene ambiguous. Trimming took 6 bases from V and 1 from J, leaving 9 bases between them. From germline, CDR1 is SGHDN and CDR2 FVKESK. The CDR3 spans 13 residues. For the CDR3, the DNA is TGTGCCAGCAGTTCGTCCCCGAACACTGAAGCTTTCTTT. It specifies CASSSSPNTEAFF.

This chain connects TRBV27 to TRBJ1-1, with D possibly TRBD1 on 6 matching bases. The germline V gene has CDR1 MNHEY and CDR2 SMNVEV (reference sequence). The CDR3 length is 14 residues. The germline V and J ends were trimmed by 8 bases and 3 bases, with 16 bases remaining between them. This chain's CDR3 is CASSIRRQDTEAFF. In nucleotides, the CDR3 is TGTGCCAGCTCAATACGACGACAGGACACTGAAGCTTTCTTT.